This TCR beta chain appears in the sequencing data of a study of blood T cell repertoires in COVID-19. About the research overall: The United States, Italy and Spain were the sources of the acute and convalescent COVID-19 samples.

Recruitment covered over 20 US areas and drew participants whose ages spanned 18 to 89 years. Cohorts were determined from participant-reported clinical history. This clone appeared once. Germline CDR1 reads SQVTM; CDR2 reads ANQGSEA. The CDR3 is made up of 12 amino acids. V was pared by 7 bases and J by 5 bases, with 4 bases of the junction left unmatched. Generated by immunoSEQ multiplex PCR, the TCRdb table keeps only in-frame clones and is missing some. The table lists approximately 220,000 clones, about 80% of them singletons. The receptor was derived from a woman in her forties with acute COVID-19. Source material: PBMCs or T cells enriched from blood (not recorded which). The rearrangement joins TRBV29-1 to TRBJ1-1, with TRBD1 matching 10 bases. Here the CDR3 reads CSGGQGGTEAFF. The CDR3 DNA sequence: TGCAGCGGAGGACAGGGGGGAACTGAAGCTTTCTTT.